The present entry profiles one TCR beta chain with its context. What it binds is unknown. Trimming cost V 5 bases and J 0 bases; bases outside gene matches: 15. The CDR3 covers 18 residues. The germline V gene has CDR1 SEHNR and CDR2 FQNEAQ (reference sequence). A multiplex PCR was run with 60 Vbeta primers and 13 Jbeta primers. Clones were sequenced by immunoSEQ multiplex PCR, and TCRdb holds only the in-frame ones, with some missing. The repertoire table contains some 120,000 clones. This specimen belongs to a study of cytomegalovirus exposure and HLA in healthy donors. Study observations and caveats: A later analysis reportedly found that, within productive TCRs, an Asian-associated ancestry cluster had fewer N-insertions than the mean observed across the approximately 600 donors. Across HLA loci, a later analysis found differing TCR association rates, with DRB1 most and HLA-C fewest.

Sequences were obtained from PBMCs. The clonotype was recovered from a woman aged 60 to 75 in good health and CMV-seronegative. V and J are TRBV7-9 and TRBJ1-1, with 7 bases lining up with TRBD1. CDR3: CASSPPERDRALNTEAFF. CDR3 nucleotide sequence: TGTGCCAGCAGCCCCCCCGAGAGGGACAGAGCCTTGAACACTGAAGCTTTCTTT. Variable domain in full (rest from reference TRBV7-9 and TRBJ1-1): DTGVSQNPRHKITKRGQNVTFRCDPISEHNRLYWYRQTLGQGPEFLTYFQNEAQLEKSRLLSDRFSAERPKGSFSTLEIQRTEQGDSAMYLCASSPPERDRALNTEAFFGQGTRLTVV.